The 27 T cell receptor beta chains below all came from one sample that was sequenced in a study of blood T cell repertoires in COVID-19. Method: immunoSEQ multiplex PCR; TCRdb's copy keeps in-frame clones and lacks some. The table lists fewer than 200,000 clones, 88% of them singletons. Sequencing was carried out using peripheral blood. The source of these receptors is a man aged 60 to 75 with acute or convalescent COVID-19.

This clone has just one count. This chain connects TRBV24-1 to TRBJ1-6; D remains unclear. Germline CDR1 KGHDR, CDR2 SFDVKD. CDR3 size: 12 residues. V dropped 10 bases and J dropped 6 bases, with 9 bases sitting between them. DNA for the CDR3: TGTGCCACTCCTCCCGGTAATTCACCCCTCCACTTT. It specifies CATPPGNSPLHF.

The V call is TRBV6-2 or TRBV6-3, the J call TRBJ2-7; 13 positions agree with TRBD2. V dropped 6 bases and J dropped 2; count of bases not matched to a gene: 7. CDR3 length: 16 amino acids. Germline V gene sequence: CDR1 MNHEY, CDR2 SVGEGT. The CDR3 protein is CASSRLAGGRPYEQYF. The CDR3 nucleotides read TGTGCCAGCAGCAGACTAGCGGGAGGTAGACCCTACGAGCAGTACTTC.

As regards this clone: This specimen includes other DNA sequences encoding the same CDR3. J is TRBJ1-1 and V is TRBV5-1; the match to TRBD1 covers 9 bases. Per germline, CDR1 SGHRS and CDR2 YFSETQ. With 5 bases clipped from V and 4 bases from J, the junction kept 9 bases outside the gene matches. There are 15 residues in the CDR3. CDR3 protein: CASSSLQGARTEAFF. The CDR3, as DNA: TGCGCCAGCAGTTCCCTACAGGGGGCGCGCACTGAAGCTTTCTTT. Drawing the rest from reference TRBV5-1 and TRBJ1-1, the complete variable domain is KAGVTQTPRYLIKTRGQQVTLSCSPISGHRSVSWYQQTPGQGLQFLFEYFSETQRNKGNFPGRFSGRQFSNSRSEMNVSTLELGDSALYLCASSSLQGARTEAFFGQGTRLTVV.

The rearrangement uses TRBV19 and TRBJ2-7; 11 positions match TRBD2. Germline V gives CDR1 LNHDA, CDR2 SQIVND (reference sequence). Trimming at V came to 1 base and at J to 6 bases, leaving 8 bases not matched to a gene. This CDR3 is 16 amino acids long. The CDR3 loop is CASSIGDSGRAVEQYF. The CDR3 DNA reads TGTGCCAGTAGTATAGGAGATAGCGGGAGGGCAGTCGAGCAGTACTTC.

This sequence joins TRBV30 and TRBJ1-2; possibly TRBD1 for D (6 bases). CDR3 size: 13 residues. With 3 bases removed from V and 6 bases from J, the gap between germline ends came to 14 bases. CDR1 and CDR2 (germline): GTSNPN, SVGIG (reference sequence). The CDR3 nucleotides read TGTGCCTGGAGGACACAGGGAACCCATGGCTACACCTTC. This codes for CAWRTQGTHGYTF.

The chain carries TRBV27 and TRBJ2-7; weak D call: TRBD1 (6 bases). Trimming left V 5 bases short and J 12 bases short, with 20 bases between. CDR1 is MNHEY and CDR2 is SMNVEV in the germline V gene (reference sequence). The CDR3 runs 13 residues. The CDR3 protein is CASSENHRAQLYF. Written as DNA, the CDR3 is TGTGCCAGCAGTGAGAACCACAGGGCTCAACTGTACTTC.

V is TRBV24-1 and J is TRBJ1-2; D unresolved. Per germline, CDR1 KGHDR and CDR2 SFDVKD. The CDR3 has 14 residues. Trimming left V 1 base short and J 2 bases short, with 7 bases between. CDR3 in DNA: TGTGCCACCAGTGATTTTCCTATGAACTATGGCTACACCTTC. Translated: CATSDFPMNYGYTF.

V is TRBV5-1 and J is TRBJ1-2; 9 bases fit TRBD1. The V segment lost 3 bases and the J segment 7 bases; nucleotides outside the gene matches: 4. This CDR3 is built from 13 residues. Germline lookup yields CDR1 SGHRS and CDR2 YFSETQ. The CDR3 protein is CASSYRTGVGYTF. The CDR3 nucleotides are TGCGCCAGCAGCTACCGGACAGGGGTTGGCTACACCTTC.

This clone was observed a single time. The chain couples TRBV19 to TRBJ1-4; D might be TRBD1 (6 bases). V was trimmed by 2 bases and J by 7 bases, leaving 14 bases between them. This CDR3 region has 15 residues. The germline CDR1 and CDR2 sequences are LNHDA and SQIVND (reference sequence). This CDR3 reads CASSITGTGIEKLFF. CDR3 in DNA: TGTGCCAGTAGTATAACCGGCACAGGGATTGAAAAACTGTTTTTT.

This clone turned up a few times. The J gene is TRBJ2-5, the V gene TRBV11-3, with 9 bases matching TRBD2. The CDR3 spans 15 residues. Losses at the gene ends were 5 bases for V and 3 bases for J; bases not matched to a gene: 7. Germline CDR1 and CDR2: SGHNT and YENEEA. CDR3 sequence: CASSRRTSDEETQYF. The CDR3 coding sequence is TGTGCCAGCAGCAGACGGACTAGCGACGAAGAGACCCAGTACTTC.

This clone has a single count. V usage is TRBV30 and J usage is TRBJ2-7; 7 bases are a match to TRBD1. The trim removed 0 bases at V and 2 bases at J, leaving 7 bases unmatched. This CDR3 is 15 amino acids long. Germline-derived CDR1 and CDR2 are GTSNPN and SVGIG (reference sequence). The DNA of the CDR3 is TGTGCCTGGAGTGTATTAGGGACAGCGGCCTACGAGCAGTACTTC. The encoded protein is CAWSVLGTAAYEQYF.

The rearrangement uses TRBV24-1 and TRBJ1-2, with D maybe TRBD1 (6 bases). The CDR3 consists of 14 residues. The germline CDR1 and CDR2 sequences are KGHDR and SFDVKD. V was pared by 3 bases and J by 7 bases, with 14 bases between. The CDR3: CATSDQQGMGGYTF. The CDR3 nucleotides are TGTGCCACCAGTGATCAGCAGGGGATGGGTGGCTACACCTTC.

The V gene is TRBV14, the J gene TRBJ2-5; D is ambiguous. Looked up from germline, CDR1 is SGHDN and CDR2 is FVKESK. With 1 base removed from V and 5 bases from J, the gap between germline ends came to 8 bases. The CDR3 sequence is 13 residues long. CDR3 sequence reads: CASSQAWRETQYF. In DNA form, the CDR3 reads TGTGCCAGCAGCCAAGCTTGGCGGGAGACCCAGTACTTC.

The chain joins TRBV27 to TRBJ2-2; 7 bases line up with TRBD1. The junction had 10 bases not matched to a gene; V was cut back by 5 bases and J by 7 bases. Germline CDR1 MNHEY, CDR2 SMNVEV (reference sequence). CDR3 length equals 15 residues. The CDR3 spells CASSRYGTANGELFF. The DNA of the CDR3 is TGTGCCAGCAGTCGATACGGGACAGCTAACGGGGAGCTGTTTTTT.

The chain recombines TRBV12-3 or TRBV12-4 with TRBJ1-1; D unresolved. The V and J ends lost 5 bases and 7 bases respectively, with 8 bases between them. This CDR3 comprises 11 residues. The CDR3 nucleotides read TGTGCCAGCAGTCCCTTACTTGAAGCTTTCTTT. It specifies CASSPLLEAFF.

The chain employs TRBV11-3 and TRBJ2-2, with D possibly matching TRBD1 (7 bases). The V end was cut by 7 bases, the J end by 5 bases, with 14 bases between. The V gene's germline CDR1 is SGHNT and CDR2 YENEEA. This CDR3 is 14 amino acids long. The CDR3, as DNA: TGTGCCAGCAACCAGGGGGGCGGGACCGGGGAGCTGTTTTTT. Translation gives CASNQGGGTGELFF.

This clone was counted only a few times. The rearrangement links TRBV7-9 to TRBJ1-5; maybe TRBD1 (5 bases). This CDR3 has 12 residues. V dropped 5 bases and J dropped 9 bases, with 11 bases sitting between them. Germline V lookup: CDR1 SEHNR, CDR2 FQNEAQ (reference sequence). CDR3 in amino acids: CASSISQGPQHF. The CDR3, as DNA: TGTGCCAGCAGCATCAGTCAGGGGCCCCAGCATTTT.

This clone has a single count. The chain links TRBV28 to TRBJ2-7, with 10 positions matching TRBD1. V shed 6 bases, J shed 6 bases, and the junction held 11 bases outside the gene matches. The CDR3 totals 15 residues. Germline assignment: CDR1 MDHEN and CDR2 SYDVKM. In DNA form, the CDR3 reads TGTGCCAGCAGCAGCTCCGGGACAGGGGTTTTCGAGCAGTACTTC. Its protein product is CASSSSGTGVFEQYF.

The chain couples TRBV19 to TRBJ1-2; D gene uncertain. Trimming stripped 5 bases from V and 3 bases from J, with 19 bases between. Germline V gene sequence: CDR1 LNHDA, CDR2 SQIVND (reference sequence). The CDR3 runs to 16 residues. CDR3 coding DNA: TGTGCCAGTAGTGGGCGGGTAGGGCATCTGGACTATGGCTACACCTTC. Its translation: CASSGRVGHLDYGYTF. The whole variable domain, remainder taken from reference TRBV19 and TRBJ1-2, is DGGITQSPKYLFRKEGQNVTLSCEQNLNHDAMYWYRQDPGQGLRLIYYSQIVNDFQKGDIAEGYSVSREKKESFPLTVTSAQKNPTAFYLCASSGRVGHLDYGYTFGSGTRLTVV.

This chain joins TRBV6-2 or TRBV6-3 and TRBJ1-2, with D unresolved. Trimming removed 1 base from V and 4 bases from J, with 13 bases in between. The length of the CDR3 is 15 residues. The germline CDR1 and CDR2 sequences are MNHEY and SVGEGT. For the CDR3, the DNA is TGTGCCAGCAGTTACTGGCCAGGTAGGTCCTATGGCTACACCTTC. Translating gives CASSYWPGRSYGYTF.

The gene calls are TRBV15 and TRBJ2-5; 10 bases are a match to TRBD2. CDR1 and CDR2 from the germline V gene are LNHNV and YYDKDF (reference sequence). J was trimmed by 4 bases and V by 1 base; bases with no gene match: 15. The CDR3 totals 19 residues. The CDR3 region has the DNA TGTGCCACCAGCAGAGGACTACTGGGACTAGCGTTTCAGTCAGAGACCCAGTACTTC. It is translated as CATSRGLLGLAFQSETQYF.

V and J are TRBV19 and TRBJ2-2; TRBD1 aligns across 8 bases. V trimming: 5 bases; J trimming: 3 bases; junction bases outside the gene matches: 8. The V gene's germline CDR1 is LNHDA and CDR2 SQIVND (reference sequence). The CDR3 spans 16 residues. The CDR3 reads CASSSSGQVDTGELFF. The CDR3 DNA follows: TGTGCCAGTAGTTCCTCGGGACAGGTGGACACCGGGGAGCTGTTTTTT.

The CDR3 bases are TGTGCTAGTGGTTCCGGCGGAGGGGAGCTGTTTTTT. It specifies CASGSGGGELFF. V and J are TRBV12-5 and TRBJ2-2; D is unclear. Germline CDR1 and CDR2: LGHNT and FRNRAP. V lost 4 bases, J lost 8 bases, and 8 bases lay in between. The CDR3 sequence is 12 residues long.

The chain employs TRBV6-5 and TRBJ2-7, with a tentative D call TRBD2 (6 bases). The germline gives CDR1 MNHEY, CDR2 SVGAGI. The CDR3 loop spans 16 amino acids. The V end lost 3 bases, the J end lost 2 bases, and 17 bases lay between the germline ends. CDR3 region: CASSYKLGGGTYEQYF. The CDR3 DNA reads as TGTGCCAGCAGTTATAAGCTGGGGGGAGGCACCTACGAGCAGTACTTC.

The CDR3 DNA follows: TGTGCCAGCAGCCTTGGTGGGCTCTCTGGAAACACCATATATTTT. Translating it yields CASSLGGLSGNTIYF. The chain uses TRBV3-1 (or the pseudogene TRBV3-2) and TRBJ1-3; D unclear. The germline V gene encodes CDR1 LGHDT and CDR2 YNNKEL (reference sequence). The CDR3 contains 15 residues. The V end lost 4 bases, the J end lost 0 bases, and 10 bases lay between the germline ends.

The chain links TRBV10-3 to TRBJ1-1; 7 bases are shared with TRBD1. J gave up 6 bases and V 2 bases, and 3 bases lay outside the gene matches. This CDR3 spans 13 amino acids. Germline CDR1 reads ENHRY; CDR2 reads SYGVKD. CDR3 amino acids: CAISETGTAEAFF. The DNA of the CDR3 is TGTGCCATCAGTGAGACCGGGACAGCTGAAGCTTTCTTT.

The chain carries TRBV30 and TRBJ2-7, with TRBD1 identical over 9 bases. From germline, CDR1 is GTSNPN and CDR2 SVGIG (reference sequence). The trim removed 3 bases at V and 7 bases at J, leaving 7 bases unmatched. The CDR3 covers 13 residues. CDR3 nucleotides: TGTGCCTGGAGACGGACAGGGGTGGGAGAGCAGTACGTC. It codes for CAWRRTGVGEQYV.